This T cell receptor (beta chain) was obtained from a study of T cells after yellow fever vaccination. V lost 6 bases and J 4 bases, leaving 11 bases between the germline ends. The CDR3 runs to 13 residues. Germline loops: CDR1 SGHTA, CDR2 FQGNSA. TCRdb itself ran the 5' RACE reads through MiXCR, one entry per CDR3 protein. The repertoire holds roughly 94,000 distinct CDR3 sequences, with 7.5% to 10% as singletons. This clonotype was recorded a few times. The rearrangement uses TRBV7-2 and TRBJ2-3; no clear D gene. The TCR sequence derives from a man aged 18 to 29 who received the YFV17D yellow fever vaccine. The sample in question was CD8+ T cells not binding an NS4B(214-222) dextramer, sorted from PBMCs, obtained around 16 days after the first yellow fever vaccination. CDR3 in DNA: TGTGCCAGCAGAGTAGTAGGCGCAGATACGCAGTATTTT. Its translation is CASRVVGADTQYF.